This TCR beta chain was captured in a study of shared clonotypes between healthy human individuals. Findings of the study overall: Clonotypes shared by all four donors outscored non-shared clonotypes in generation probability.

Points on this clone: Its antigen is as yet unknown.

Repertoires were generated with immunoSEQ multiplex PCR, while TCRdb's copy carries only in-frame clones and drops some. The repertoire holds approximately 1,500,000 clones, with under 99% as singletons. Both subsets, CD45RA+ naive and CD45RA-negative memory, were split from the CD4+ cells. Trimming took 5 bases from V and 2 from J, leaving 4 bases between them. CDR3 length: 12 residues. CDR1 and CDR2 (germline): MNHEY, SMNVEV (reference sequence). The receptor was isolated from a man between 25 and 39 years old in good health. Sequenced material: naive CD4+ T cells sorted from blood. The subset: CD45RA+ positively selected. V usage is TRBV27 and J usage is TRBJ2-1; the D is unclear. CDR3 nucleotide sequence: TGTGCCAGCAGTAAGCCCTACAATGAGCAGTTCTTC. Translated, it gives CASSKPYNEQFF.